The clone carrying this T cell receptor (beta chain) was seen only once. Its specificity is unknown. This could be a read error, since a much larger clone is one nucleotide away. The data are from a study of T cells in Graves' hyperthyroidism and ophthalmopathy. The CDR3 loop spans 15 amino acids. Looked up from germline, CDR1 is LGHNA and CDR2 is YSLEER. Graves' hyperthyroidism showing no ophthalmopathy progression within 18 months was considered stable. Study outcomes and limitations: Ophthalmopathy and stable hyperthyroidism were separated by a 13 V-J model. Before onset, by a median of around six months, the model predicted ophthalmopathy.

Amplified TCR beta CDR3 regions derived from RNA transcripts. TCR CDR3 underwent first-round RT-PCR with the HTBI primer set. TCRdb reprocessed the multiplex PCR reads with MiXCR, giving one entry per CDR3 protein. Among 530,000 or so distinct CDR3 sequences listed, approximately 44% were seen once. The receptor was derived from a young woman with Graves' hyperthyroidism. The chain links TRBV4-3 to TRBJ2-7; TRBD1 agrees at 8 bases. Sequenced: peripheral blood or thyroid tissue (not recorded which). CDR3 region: CTSSFRTGIADEQYF. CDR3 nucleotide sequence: TGCACCAGCAGCTTCCGGACAGGGATAGCCGACGAGCAGTACTTC.